This T cell receptor (beta chain) was obtained from a study of cytomegalovirus exposure and HLA in healthy donors. Study-wide results and limits: When analyzed later, a missense DCLRE1C variant was found to be linked to TCR beta V- and J-gene trimming. Accurate predictions that matched the HLA-A and HLA-B alleles of most subjects were reportedly made from TCR beta sequences.

About this clone itself: The target antigen is unknown.

PCR primers comprised 60 Vbeta and 13 Jbeta primers. Libraries were prepared by immunoSEQ multiplex PCR; TCRdb keeps only in-frame clonotypes and omits some of them. The sample yields over 150,000 clones, about 85% seen once. Germline CDR1 and CDR2: KGHSH and LQKENI. V shed 3 bases and J 6 bases; nucleotides not matched to a gene: 4. The CDR3 consists of 14 residues. The source is a man aged 25-40 years in good health and CMV-seropositive. Sequenced sample: PBMCs. The chain couples TRBV18 to TRBJ2-1; the match to TRBD2 covers 8 bases. CDR3 DNA sequence: TGTGCCAGCTCACCCGGGACTAGTGTCAATGAGCAGTTCTTC. Protein product: CASSPGTSVNEQFF.